This entry lists 25 T cell receptor beta chains sequenced from one sample in a study of cytomegalovirus exposure and HLA in healthy donors. The PCR had 60 Vbeta and 13 Jbeta primers. The protocol was immunoSEQ multiplex PCR, while the TCRdb copy is restricted to in-frame clones and leaves out a portion. Found here are roughly 100,000 clones, less than 85% of them singletons; the top ten hold around 17%. The sequencing sample was made of PBMCs. The receptors stem from a woman in her fifties or sixties in good health and CMV-seropositive.

This sequence joins TRBV5-6 and TRBJ2-2; D may be TRBD1 (7 bases). The CDR3 spans 16 residues. V shed 4 bases and J shed 3 bases, with 16 bases lying between them. The germline gives CDR1 SGHDT, CDR2 YYEEEE. The CDR3 sequence is CASSTSRRGHTGELFF. Written as DNA, the CDR3 is TGTGCCAGCAGCACCTCGAGGAGGGGGCACACCGGGGAGCTGTTTTTT.

The chain links TRBV19 to TRBJ2-5; 12 bases map to TRBD2. The CDR3 sequence is 15 residues long. J gave up 5 bases and V 4 bases, and 5 bases lay outside the gene matches. In germline, CDR1 is LNHDA, CDR2 SQIVND (reference sequence). CDR3 sequence: CASSTGLAGRETQYF. The CDR3 DNA reads TGTGCCAGTAGTACCGGACTAGCGGGGCGGGAGACCCAGTACTTC.

The V and J genes are TRBV30 and TRBJ2-1, with TRBD1 as a possible D gene (5 bases). Trimming removed 0 bases from V and 2 bases from J, with 5 bases in between. This CDR3 is 13 amino acids long. Germline lookup yields CDR1 GTSNPN and CDR2 SVGIG (reference sequence). The DNA for the CDR3 is TGTGCCTGGAGTGTAGGGGCCTACAATGAGCAGTTCTTC. Translating it yields CAWSVGAYNEQFF.

This chain joins TRBV9 and TRBJ1-1; possibly TRBD1 for D (5 bases). The ends were cut back, 2 bases at V and 2 bases at J, with 16 bases in the middle. The CDR3 consists of 16 residues. CDR1 is SGDLS, CDR2 YYNGEE, per germline. As DNA, the CDR3 is TGTGCCAGCAGCGTCGGGGGAACACCTGCAAACACTGAAGCTTTCTTT. This translates into CASSVGGTPANTEAFF.

This clone was seen only a few times. The chain uses TRBV10-1 and TRBJ2-7; D possibly corresponds to TRBD2 (5 bases). The germline gives CDR1 WNHNN, CDR2 SYGVQD (reference sequence). This CDR3 contains 14 residues. V shed 5 bases and J shed 5 bases, with 16 bases lying between them. The CDR3 sequence is CASSPFSSGNEQYF. DNA of the CDR3: TGCGCCAGCAGTCCCTTTTCTTCGGGAAACGAGCAGTACTTC.

V usage is TRBV19 and J usage is TRBJ1-2; 12 bases align to TRBD1. V dropped 9 bases and J dropped 7; count of bases not matched to a gene: 9. From germline, CDR1 is LNHDA and CDR2 SQIVND (reference sequence). This CDR3 contains 14 residues. The CDR3 sequence is CASPHGDRGPGYTF. DNA for the CDR3: TGTGCCAGCCCCCACGGGGACAGGGGGCCTGGCTACACCTTC.

This clone has a single count. V gene TRBV19 combines with J gene TRBJ2-1; 9 bases line up with TRBD1. Germline lookup yields CDR1 LNHDA and CDR2 SQIVND (reference sequence). CDR3 length: 16 residues. With 7 bases clipped from V and 0 bases from J, the junction kept 7 bases outside the gene matches. CDR3 DNA: TGTGCCAGTAACCCTACAGGGGGCGTCTCCTACAATGAGCAGTTCTTC. Protein product: CASNPTGGVSYNEQFF.

The CDR3 DNA is TGTGCCAGCAGGCCGGACATCTCCTTATTGAACACTGAAGCTTTCTTT. Its protein is CASRPDISLLNTEAFF. This chain uses TRBV7-9 with TRBJ1-1; a possible D gene is TRBD1 (5 bases). CDR3 size: 16 residues. Trimming took off 6 bases at V and 0 bases at J, with 17 bases between the two ends. Germline V gives CDR1 SEHNR, CDR2 FQNEAQ (reference sequence).

This chain uses TRBV7-2 with TRBJ1-2, with 7 nucleotides matching TRBD1. Germline V lookup: CDR1 SGHTA, CDR2 FQGNSA. J was trimmed by 6 bases and V by 6 bases; bases with no gene match: 13. This CDR3 spans 15 amino acids. CDR3 residues: CASSLYMAGGNGYTF. The CDR3 DNA sequence: TGTGCCAGCAGTTTATATATGGCAGGGGGAAATGGCTACACCTTC.

The rearrangement uses TRBV4-1 and TRBJ1-1; D ambiguous. Germline CDR1 is MGHRA and CDR2 is YSYEKL. V lost 1 base to trimming and J lost 4 bases, with 7 bases between them. This CDR3 comprises 13 residues. The CDR3 nucleotides read TGCGCCAGCAGCCAAGTAGGAGGCACTGAAGCTTTCTTT. Amino acid sequence: CASSQVGGTEAFF.

The genes are TRBV18 and TRBJ1-4; D possibly corresponds to TRBD1 (6 bases). Germline V gives CDR1 KGHSH, CDR2 LQKENI. The CDR3 runs to 15 residues. V was cut by 2 bases and J by 8 bases, with 15 bases left in between. CDR3 nucleotides: TGTGCCAGCTCACCAGCTGAGGGGGATTGGGAAAAACTGTTTTTT. Protein: CASSPAEGDWEKLFF. The whole variable domain, remainder taken from reference TRBV18 and TRBJ1-4, is NAGVMQNPRHLVRRRGQEARLRCSPMKGHSHVYWYRQLPEEGLKFMVYLQKENIIDESGMPKERFSAEFPKEGPSILRIQQVVRGDSAAYFCASSPAEGDWEKLFFGSGTQLSVL.

The J gene is TRBJ1-2, the V gene TRBV18; D is ambiguous. Deletions cut 3 bases from V and 3 bases from J, with 8 bases between. Germline V gene sequence: CDR1 KGHSH, CDR2 LQKENI. The CDR3 is 13 residues long. The CDR3 DNA reads as TGTGCCAGCTCACCCGGGAAAGACTATGGCTACACCTTC. The encoded protein is CASSPGKDYGYTF.

V is TRBV19 and J is TRBJ2-4, with no clear D. Germline-derived CDR1 and CDR2 are LNHDA and SQIVND (reference sequence). Trimming stripped 6 bases from V and 0 bases from J, with 12 bases between. The CDR3 consists of 15 residues. The CDR3 DNA reads TGTGCCAGTAGCCCCTTGAGGATAGCCAAAAACATTCAGTACTTC. It is translated as CASSPLRIAKNIQYF.

The chain recombines TRBV29-1 with TRBJ2-3; 10 bases map to TRBD2. J was trimmed by 2 bases and V by 4 bases; bases with no gene match: 3. This CDR3 spans 14 amino acids. In germline, CDR1 is SQVTM, CDR2 ANQGSEA. The CDR3 DNA reads TGCAGCGTTGTACTAGCGGGAAACACAGATACGCAGTATTTT. It specifies CSVVLAGNTDTQYF.

V usage is TRBV2 and J usage is TRBJ2-1, with TRBD1 as a possible D gene (6 bases). V lost 8 bases and J 3 bases, leaving 14 bases between the germline ends. Germline V gene sequence: CDR1 SNHLY, CDR2 FYNNEI. This CDR3 comprises 14 residues. The CDR3 region is CASGLSQGYNEQFF. The CDR3 bases are TGTGCCAGCGGTCTATCACAGGGCTACAATGAGCAGTTCTTC.

This clone occurred a few times. The rearrangement joins TRBV19 to TRBJ2-7, with 7 bases matching TRBD1. Per germline, CDR1 LNHDA and CDR2 SQIVND (reference sequence). V gave up 3 bases and J gave up 4 bases; unmatched junction bases: 6. The CDR3 consists of 14 residues. This CDR3 is CASSMAGGQYEQYF. The CDR3 DNA reads as TGTGCCAGTAGTATGGCAGGGGGACAATACGAGCAGTACTTC.

The chain links TRBV19 to TRBJ1-2; 9 bases map to TRBD1. The CDR3 extends over 15 amino acids. Looked up from germline, CDR1 is LNHDA and CDR2 is SQIVND (reference sequence). V shed 5 bases and J 4 bases; nucleotides not matched to a gene: 8. The CDR3 protein is CASSPGTGSLYGYTF. In DNA, the CDR3 is TGTGCCAGTAGTCCCGGGACAGGGTCACTCTATGGCTACACCTTC.

The chain combines TRBV19 with TRBJ2-1, with a possible D match to TRBD2 (5 bases). This CDR3 spans 14 amino acids. The V end was cut by 5 bases, the J end by 0 bases, with 8 bases between. Per the germline V gene, CDR1 is LNHDA and CDR2 is SQIVND (reference sequence). DNA for the CDR3: TGTGCCAGTAGTCCTGGGAGCTCCTACAATGAGCAGTTCTTC. This gives the protein CASSPGSSYNEQFF.

The chain carries TRBV28 and TRBJ1-2; D remains ambiguous. CDR3 length: 13 amino acids. Germline loops: CDR1 MDHEN, CDR2 SYDVKM. Trimming cost V 5 bases and J 3 bases, with 10 bases left between them. This CDR3 is CASSPTPHYGYTF. DNA of the CDR3: TGTGCCAGCAGTCCGACACCCCACTATGGCTACACCTTC.

This clone was counted a single time. The rearrangement uses TRBV23-1 and TRBJ1-5; possibly TRBD1 for D (6 bases). TRBV23-1 is flagged as an ORF with uncertain function. Trimming took 2 bases from V and 4 from J, leaving 12 bases between them. The CDR3 loop spans 15 amino acids. CDR3 sequence reads: CASSQTQRGNQPQHF. CDR3 DNA: TGCGCCAGCAGTCAAACTCAAAGGGGGAATCAGCCCCAGCATTTT.

The gene calls are TRBV10-3 and TRBJ1-1, with D possibly TRBD1 on 5 matching bases. CDR3 length: 13 residues. The germline V and J ends were trimmed by 10 bases and 3 bases, with 15 bases remaining between them. The germline gives CDR1 ENHRY, CDR2 SYGVKD. The CDR3 reads CATTSTRDTEAFF. As DNA, the CDR3 is TGTGCCACCACCTCGACCAGGGACACTGAAGCTTTCTTT.

This clone was observed a handful of times. This sample includes further DNA sequences coding for the same CDR3. The V call is TRBV5-4, the J call TRBJ2-7; TRBD1 is a possible D gene (5 bases). V lost 4 bases and J 7 bases, leaving 9 bases between the germline ends. The germline CDR1 and CDR2 sequences are SGHNT and YYREEE (reference sequence). CDR3 length: 11 amino acids. CDR3 nucleotides: TGTGCCAGCAGCCAGGGTCGGGAGCAGTACTTC. This translates into CASSQGREQYF. Using reference TRBV5-4 and TRBJ2-7 for the parts outside the CDR3, the full variable domain is ETGVTQSPTHLIKTRGQQVTLRCSSQSGHNTVSWYQQALGQGPQFIFQYYREEENGRGNFPPRFSGLQFPNYSSELNVNALELDDSALYLCASSQGREQYFGPGTRLTVT.

The table lists this clone with a count of one. The chain employs TRBV20-1 and TRBJ2-1; D ambiguous. Germline lookup yields CDR1 DFQATT and CDR2 SNEGSKA (reference sequence). V was trimmed by 1 base and J by 12 bases, leaving 7 bases between them. CDR3 length equals 10 residues. In DNA form, the CDR3 reads TGCAGTGCTAGAGGAGTCGGGCAGTTCTTC. This sequence encodes CSARGVGQFF.

This rearrangement joins TRBV4-1 to TRBJ2-1, with TRBD1 identical over 8 bases. CDR3 size: 16 residues. V shed 0 bases, J shed 7 bases, and the junction held 8 bases outside the gene matches. In germline, CDR1 is MGHRA, CDR2 YSYEKL. In nucleotides, the CDR3 is TGCGCCAGCAGCCAAGAGTTCTCAGGACAGGGTAATGAGCAGTTCTTC. The encoded protein is CASSQEFSGQGNEQFF.

The chain joins TRBV5-1 to TRBJ1-1; 12 bases match TRBD1. V shed 4 bases and J 3 bases; nucleotides not matched to a gene: 19. The CDR3 is 20 residues long. Germline V gene data show CDR1 as SGHRS and CDR2 as YFSETQ. The CDR3 region is CASSPGLLGTGGYSHTEAFF. CDR3 nucleotide sequence: TGCGCCAGCAGCCCCGGACTTTTAGGGACAGGGGGCTATAGTCACACTGAAGCTTTCTTT.